Below, one TCR beta chain is given with its context. At one end the junction does not follow the germline gene, possibly because of a read error. This sample stems from a study of blood T cell repertoires in COVID-19. The length of the CDR3 is 13 residues. CDR1 is SNHLY and CDR2 is FYNNEI in the germline V gene. Some clones are missing from TCRdb's copy, which holds only in-frame ones; the method was immunoSEQ multiplex PCR. Seen here are approximately 500,000 clones, approximately 90% observed once, and the top ten hold 1.5% to 2%. Sample: PBMCs or T cells enriched from blood (not recorded which). This receptor was taken from a woman between 35 and 50 years old who had recovered from COVID-19. The V call is TRBV2, the J call TRBJ2-2, with TRBD2 as a possible D gene (6 bases). CDR3: CARSGGIPGELFF. The CDR3, as DNA: TGTGCCAGGAGTGGCGGGATCCCCGGGGAGCTGTTTTTT.